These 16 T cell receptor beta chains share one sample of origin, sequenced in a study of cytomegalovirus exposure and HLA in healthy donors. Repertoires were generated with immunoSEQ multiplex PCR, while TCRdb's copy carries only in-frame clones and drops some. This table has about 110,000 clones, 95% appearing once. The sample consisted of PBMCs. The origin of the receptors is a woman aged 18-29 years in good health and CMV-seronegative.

The CDR3, as DNA: TGTGCCAGCAGCCATCGGACAGGTATCTGGACCGGGGAGCTGTTTTTT. Amino acid sequence: CASSHRTGIWTGELFF. The chain couples TRBV5-6 to TRBJ2-2, with 7 bases identical to TRBD1. Trimming took 4 bases from V and 5 from J; bases not matched to a gene: 11. Per the germline V gene, CDR1 is SGHDT and CDR2 is YYEEEE. The length of the CDR3 is 16 residues. The full variable domain, its missing parts supplied by reference TRBV5-6 and TRBJ2-2, is DAGVTQSPTHLIKTRGQQVTLRCSPKSGHDTVSWYQQALGQGPQFIFQYYEEEERQRGNFPDRFSGHQFPNYSSELNVNALLLGDSALYLCASSHRTGIWTGELFFGEGSRLTVL.

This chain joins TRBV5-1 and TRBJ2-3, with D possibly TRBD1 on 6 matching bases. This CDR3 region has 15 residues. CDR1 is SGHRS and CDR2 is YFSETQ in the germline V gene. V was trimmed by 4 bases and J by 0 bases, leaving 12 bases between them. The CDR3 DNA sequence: TGCGCCAGCAGCCCTTGGACAGCCAGCACAGATACGCAGTATTTT. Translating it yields CASSPWTASTDTQYF.

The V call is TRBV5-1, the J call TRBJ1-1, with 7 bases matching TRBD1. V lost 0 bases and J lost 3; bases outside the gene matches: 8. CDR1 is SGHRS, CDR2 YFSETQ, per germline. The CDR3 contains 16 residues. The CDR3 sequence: CASSLDGTEIYTEAFF. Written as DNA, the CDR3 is TGCGCCAGCAGCTTGGACGGGACAGAGATCTACACTGAAGCTTTCTTT.

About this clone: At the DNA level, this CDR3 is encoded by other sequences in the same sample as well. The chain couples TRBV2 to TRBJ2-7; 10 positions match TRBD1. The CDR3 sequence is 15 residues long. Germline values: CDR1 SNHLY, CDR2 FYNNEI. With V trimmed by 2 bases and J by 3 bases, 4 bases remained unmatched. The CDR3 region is CASSENRDRGYEQYF. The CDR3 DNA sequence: TGTGCCAGCAGTGAAAACCGGGACAGGGGCTACGAGCAGTACTTC.

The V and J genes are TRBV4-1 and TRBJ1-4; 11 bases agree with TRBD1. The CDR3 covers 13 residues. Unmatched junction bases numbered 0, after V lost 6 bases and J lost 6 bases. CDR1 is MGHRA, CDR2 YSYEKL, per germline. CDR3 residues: CASRGQGDEKLFF. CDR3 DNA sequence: TGCGCCAGCAGGGGACAGGGGGATGAAAAACTGTTTTTT.

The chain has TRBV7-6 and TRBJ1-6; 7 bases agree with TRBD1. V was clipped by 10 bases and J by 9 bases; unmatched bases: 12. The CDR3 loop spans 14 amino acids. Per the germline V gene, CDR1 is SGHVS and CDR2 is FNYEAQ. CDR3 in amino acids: CAMPDRVGVSPLHF. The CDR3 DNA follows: TGTGCCATGCCAGACAGGGTTGGGGTTTCACCCCTCCACTTT.

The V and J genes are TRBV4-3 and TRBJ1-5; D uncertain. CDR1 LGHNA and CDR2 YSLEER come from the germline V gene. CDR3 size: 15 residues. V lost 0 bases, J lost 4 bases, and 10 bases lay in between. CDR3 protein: CASSQDSRENQPQHF. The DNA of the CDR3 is TGCGCCAGCAGCCAAGATTCCCGGGAGAATCAGCCCCAGCATTTT.

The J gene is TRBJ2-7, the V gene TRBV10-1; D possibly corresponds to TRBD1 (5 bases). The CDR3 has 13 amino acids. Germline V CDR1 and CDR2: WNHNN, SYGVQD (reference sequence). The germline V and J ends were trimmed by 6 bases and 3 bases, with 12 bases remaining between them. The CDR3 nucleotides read TGCGCCAGCAGGTTGTGGCAGGGCTACGAGCAGTACTTC. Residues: CASRLWQGYEQYF.

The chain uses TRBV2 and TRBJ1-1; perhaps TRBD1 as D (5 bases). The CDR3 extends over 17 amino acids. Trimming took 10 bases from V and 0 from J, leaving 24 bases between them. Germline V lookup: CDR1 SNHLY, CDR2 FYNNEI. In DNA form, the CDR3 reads TGTGCCATCCCCGGGACCGGGAGGGAATCGTTGAACACTGAAGCTTTCTTT. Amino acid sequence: CAIPGTGRESLNTEAFF.

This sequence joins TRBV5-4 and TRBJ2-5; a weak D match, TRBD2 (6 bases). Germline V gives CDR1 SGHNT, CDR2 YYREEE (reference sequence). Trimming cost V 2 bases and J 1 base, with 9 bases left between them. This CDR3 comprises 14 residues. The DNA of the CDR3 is TGTGCCAGCAGCTTTGGAGGGCCCCAAGAGACCCAGTACTTC. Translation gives CASSFGGPQETQYF.

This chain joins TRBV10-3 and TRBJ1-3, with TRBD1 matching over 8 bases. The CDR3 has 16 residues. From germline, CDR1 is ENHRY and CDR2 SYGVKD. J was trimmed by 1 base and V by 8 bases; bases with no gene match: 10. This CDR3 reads CAIGGPGQESGNTIYF. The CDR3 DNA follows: TGTGCCATCGGAGGGCCGGGACAGGAATCTGGAAACACCATATATTTT.

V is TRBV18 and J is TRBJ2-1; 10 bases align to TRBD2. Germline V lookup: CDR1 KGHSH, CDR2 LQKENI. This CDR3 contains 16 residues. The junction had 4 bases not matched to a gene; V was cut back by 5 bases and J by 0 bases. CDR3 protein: CASSVLAGSSYNEQFF. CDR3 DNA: TGTGCCAGCTCAGTACTAGCGGGGAGCTCCTACAATGAGCAGTTCTTC.

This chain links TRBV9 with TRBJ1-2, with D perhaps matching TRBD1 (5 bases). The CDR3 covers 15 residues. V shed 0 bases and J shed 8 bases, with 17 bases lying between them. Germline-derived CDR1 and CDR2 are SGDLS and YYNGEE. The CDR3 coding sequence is TGTGCCAGCAGCGTAGTACAGGCGGGGGGTGGCGGCTACACCTTC. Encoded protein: CASSVVQAGGGGYTF.

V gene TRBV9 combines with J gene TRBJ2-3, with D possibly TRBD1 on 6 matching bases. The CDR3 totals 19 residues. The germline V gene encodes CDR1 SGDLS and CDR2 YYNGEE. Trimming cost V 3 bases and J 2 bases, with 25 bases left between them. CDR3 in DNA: TGTGCCAGCAGCGCCCGAAGTCCCCAGTCTGGGGGCCCCACAGATACGCAGTATTTT. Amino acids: CASSARSPQSGGPTDTQYF. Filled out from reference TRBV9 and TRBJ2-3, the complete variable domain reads DSGVTQTPKHLITATGQRVTLRCSPRSGDLSVYWYQQSLDQGLQFLIQYYNGEERAKGNILERFSAQQFPDLHSELNLSSLELGDSALYFCASSARSPQSGGPTDTQYFGPGTRLTVL.

CDR3 sequence reads: CASSPDRERNTEAFF. The CDR3 DNA sequence: TGTGCCAGCAGTCCCGACAGGGAACGGAACACTGAAGCTTTCTTT. V is TRBV7-9 and J is TRBJ1-1, with 7 bases that match TRBD1. The trim removed 6 bases at V and 1 base at J, leaving 8 bases unmatched. The length of the CDR3 is 15 residues. CDR1 and CDR2 from the germline V gene are SEHNR and FQNEAQ (reference sequence).

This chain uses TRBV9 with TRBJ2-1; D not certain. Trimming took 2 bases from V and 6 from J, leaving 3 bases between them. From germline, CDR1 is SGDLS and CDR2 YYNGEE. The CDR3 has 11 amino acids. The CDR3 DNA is TGTGCCAGCAGCGTGAGCAATGAGCAGTTCTTC. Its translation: CASSVSNEQFF. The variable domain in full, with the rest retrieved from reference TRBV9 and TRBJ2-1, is DSGVTQTPKHLITATGQRVTLRCSPRSGDLSVYWYQQSLDQGLQFLIQYYNGEERAKGNILERFSAQQFPDLHSELNLSSLELGDSALYFCASSVSNEQFFGPGTRLTVL.